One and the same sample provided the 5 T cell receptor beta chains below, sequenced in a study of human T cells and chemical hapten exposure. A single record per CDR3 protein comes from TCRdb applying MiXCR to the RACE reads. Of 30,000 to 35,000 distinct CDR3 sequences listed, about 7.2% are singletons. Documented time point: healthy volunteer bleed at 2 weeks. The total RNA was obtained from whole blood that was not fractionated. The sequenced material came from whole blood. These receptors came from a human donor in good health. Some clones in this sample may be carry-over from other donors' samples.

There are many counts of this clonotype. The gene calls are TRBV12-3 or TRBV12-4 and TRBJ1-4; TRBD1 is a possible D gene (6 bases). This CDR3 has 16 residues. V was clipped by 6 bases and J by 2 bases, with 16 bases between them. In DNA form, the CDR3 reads TGTGCCAGCAGCCAGGGGTTGAGTGCGACTAATGAAAAACTGTTTTTT. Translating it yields CASSQGLSATNEKLFF.

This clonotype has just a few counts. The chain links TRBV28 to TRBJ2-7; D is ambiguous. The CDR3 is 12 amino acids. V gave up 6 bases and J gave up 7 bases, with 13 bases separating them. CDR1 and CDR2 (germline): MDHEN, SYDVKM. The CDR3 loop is CASSTSSREQYF. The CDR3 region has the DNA TGTGCCAGCAGCACCTCGTCGCGTGAGCAGTACTTC.

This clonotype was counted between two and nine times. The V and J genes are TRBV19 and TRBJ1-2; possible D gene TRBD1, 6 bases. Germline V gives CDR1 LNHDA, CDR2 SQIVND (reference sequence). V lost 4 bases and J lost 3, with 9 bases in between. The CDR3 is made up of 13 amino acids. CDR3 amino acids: CASSRSGDYGYTF. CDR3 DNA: TGTGCCAGTAGTAGGTCAGGGGACTATGGCTACACCTTC.

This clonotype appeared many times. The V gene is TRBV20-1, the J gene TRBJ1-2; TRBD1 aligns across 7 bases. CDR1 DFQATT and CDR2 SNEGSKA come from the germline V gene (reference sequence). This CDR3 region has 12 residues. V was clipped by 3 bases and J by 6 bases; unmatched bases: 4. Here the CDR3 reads CSARDGQDGYTF. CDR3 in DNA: TGCAGTGCTAGGGACGGACAGGATGGCTACACCTTC.

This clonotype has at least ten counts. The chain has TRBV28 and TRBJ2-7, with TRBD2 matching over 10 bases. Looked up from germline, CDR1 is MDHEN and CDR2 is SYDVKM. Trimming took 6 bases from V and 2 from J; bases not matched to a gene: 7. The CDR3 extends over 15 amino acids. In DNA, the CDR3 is TGTGCCAGCAGCCCATCTAGCGGGAGTACCTACGAGCAGTACTTC. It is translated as CASSPSSGSTYEQYF.